This T cell receptor (beta chain) was captured in a study of shared clonotypes between healthy human individuals. Notes on this clone: The antigen remains unidentified.

V was pared by 2 bases and J by 1 base, with 16 bases between. From germline, CDR1 is SGHDT and CDR2 YYEEEE. CDR3 length equals 16 residues. Whole-study results and caveats: Generally, naive subsets came out with larger estimated richness than memory subsets.

Here immunoSEQ multiplex PCR was the method, and the copy in TCRdb shows in-frame clones only, minus some. Of 550,000 to 850,000 clones detected, about 74% appear once; the ten largest clones hold around 1.6%. The gene calls are TRBV5-6 and TRBJ2-7, with TRBD2 as a possible D gene (6 bases). Sequencing was done on a sample of memory CD4+ T cells sorted from blood. Subset denoted: CD45RA-negative fraction. The sequence was obtained from a woman aged 25-40 years in good health. The chain's CDR3 is CASSFRPSALSYEQYF. DNA of the CDR3: TGTGCCAGCAGCTTTCGCCCTAGCGCCCTTTCCTACGAGCAGTACTTC.